Below, one TCR beta chain is given with its context. What it binds is not known. The sample originates from a study of blood T cells in healthy people across ages. General study findings and limits: More naive CD4+ cells and higher diversity were found in long-lived than in aged donors.

The use of a sample-barcoded 5' primer and a J-beta primer mix characterized a second PCR of roughly 7 to 12 cycles. A template-switch adaptor with 12 random nucleotides tagged each cDNA molecule. TCRdb ran MiXCR on the 5' RACE reads and lists one entry per CDR3 protein. This sample carries over 1,500,000 distinct CDR3 sequences, approximately 39% of them seen once, and the ten largest clones take about 23%. Germline CDR1 and CDR2: SGHTA and FQGTGA. The CDR3 length is 18 residues. V shed 7 bases and J 0 bases; nucleotides not matched to a gene: 13. Investigators took around 10 milliliters of peripheral blood from every donor.

The source material was blood. This receptor was obtained from a human donor in good health. The chain recombines TRBV7-3 with TRBJ1-2; 11 bases map to TRBD1. The CDR3: CASTPHPGQGGTNYGYTF. The CDR3 bases are TGTGCCAGCACCCCCCACCCGGGACAGGGGGGGACTAACTATGGCTACACCTTC.